Given below is one T cell receptor beta chain in context. Only in-frame clones appear in the TCRdb table, and some are missing; sequencing was by immunoSEQ multiplex PCR. This table holds approximately 63,000 clones, 90% to 95% found once. This entry belongs to a study of T cell changes during pregnancy in multiple sclerosis. The germline V gene encodes CDR1 SGHAT and CDR2 FQNNGV. The CDR3 spans 15 residues. V was clipped by 5 bases and J by 1 base; unmatched bases: 4. Material: peripheral blood, obtained after pregnancy. This clonotype originated in a female donor in good health, enrolled as a control in a pregnancy study. J is TRBJ1-4 and V is TRBV11-2, with 7 bases fitting TRBD1. Written as DNA, the CDR3 is TGTGCCAGCAGCGCCCCAGGGGGAACTAATGAAAAACTGTTTTTT. It translates to CASSAPGGTNEKLFF.